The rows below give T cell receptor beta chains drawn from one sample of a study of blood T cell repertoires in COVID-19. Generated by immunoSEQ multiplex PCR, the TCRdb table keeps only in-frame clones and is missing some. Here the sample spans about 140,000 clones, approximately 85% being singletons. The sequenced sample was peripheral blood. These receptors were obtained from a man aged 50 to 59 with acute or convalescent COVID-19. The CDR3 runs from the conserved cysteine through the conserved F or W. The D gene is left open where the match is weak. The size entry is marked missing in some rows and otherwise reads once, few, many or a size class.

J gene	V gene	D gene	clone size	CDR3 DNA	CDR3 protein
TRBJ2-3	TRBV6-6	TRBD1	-	TGTGCCAGCAGAGGACAGGGGAGGAGGGCAGATACGCAGTATTTT	CASRGQGRRADTQYF
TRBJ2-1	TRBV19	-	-	TGTGCCAGTAGTCCCCGGGGTGGTGAGCAGTTCTTC	CASSPRGGEQFF
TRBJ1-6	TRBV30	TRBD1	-	TGTGCCTGGAGTGCGTCCAGGACAGGGAATGATAATTCACCCCTCCACTTT	CAWSASRTGNDNSPLHF
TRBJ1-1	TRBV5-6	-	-	TGTGCCAGCAGCTCTTACAGTGGTACTGAAGCTTTCTTT	CASSSYSGTEAFF
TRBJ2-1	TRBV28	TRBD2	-	TGTGCCAGCAGGTGGGGACTAGCGGGAGGGAGCTCCTACAATGAGCAGTTCTTC	CASRWGLAGGSSYNEQFF
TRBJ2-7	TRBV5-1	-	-	TGCGCCAGCGCCAGGTCCAGTACTTCCTACGAGCAGTACTTC	CASARSSTSYEQYF
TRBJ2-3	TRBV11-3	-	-	TGTGCCAGCAGCTTAGAAGGGGCGGGAAGGACAGATACGCAGTATTTT	CASSLEGAGRTDTQYF
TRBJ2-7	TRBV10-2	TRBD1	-	TGCGCCAGCAGTGGACAGGGACGGGACGAGCAGTACTTC	CASSGQGRDEQYF
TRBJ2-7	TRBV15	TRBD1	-	TGTGCCACCAGCATGCGGACAGGAGCCTACGAGCAGTACTTC	CATSMRTGAYEQYF
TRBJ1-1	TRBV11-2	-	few	TGTGCCAGCAGCCTCGCGACAGGACGAGTCGCTGAAGCTTTCTTT	CASSLATGRVAEAFF
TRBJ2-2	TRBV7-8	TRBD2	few	TGTGCCAGCAGCTTACAGGCTAGCGGGGGTAGGAGCGGGGAGCTGTTTTTT	CASSLQASGGRSGELFF
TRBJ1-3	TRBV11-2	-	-	TGTGCCAGCAGCCCAAGAACAGGAAACACCATATATTTT	CASSPRTGNTIYF
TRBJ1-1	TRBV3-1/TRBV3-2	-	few	TGTGCCAGCAGCCAAGTCGTCCAGGGGTTGCCTGAAGCTTTCTTT	CASSQVVQGLPEAFF
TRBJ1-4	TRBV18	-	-	TGTGCCAGCTCACCACCGGGCAGCGACGGGAGGAAACTGTTTTTT	CASSPPGSDGRKLFF
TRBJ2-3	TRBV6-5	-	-	TGTGCCAGCCGGGGACTCAACACAGATACGCAGTATTTT	CASRGLNTDTQYF
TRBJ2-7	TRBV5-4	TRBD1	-	TGTGCCAGCAGTTCCTCTTCCGGGACAGGGGCCTACGAGCAGTACTTC	CASSSSSGTGAYEQYF
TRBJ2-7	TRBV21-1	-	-	TGTGCCAGCAGCTCTCACGAGGAGCGACTAACCTACGAGCAGTACTTC	CASSSHEERLTYEQYF
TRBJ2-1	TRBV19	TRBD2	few	TGTGCCAGTAGTGGTAGCGGGGGGGCCAATGAGCAGTTCTTC	CASSGSGGANEQFF
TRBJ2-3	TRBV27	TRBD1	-	TGTGCCAGCAGACAAACAGGGGCAGATACGCAGTATTTT	CASRQTGADTQYF
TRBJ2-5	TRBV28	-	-	TGTGCCAGCAGTTTACTATTCCAAGAGACCCAGTACTTC	CASSLLFQETQYF
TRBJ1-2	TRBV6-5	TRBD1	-	TGTGCCAGCAGCCTGGACAGGAGCTATGGCTACACCTTC	CASSLDRSYGYTF
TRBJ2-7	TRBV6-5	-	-	TGTGCCAGCAGCCTGGTCAGGGACTACGAGCAGTACTTC	CASSLVRDYEQYF
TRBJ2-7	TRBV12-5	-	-	TGTGCTAGTGGTTCGGGACTTGATTTCACACCACGCGAGCAGTACTTC	CASGSGLDFTPREQYF
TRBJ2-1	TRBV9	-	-	TGTGCCAGCTCGCCACTTTACAATGAGCAGTTCTTC	CASSPLYNEQFF
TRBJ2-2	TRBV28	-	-	TGTGCCAGCAGTCCGCCGGGGGGCGGATATACCGGGGAGCTGTTTTTT	CASSPPGGGYTGELFF
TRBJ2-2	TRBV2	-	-	TGTGCCAGCAGTGGTCAGGGCGGCGGGGAGCTGTTTTTT	CASSGQGGGELFF
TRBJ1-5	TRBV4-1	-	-	TGCGCCAGCAGCCACCTAGGGGGAAGTAATCAGCCCCAGCATTTT	CASSHLGGSNQPQHF
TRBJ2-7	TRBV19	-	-	TGTGCCAGTAGTAATTGGGAGGTTCCTCCCTACGAGCAGTACTTC	CASSNWEVPPYEQYF